This T cell receptor beta chain was found in a study of blood T cell repertoires in COVID-19. Study details: COVID-19 samples collected from the United States, Italy and Spain covered acute and convalescent phases. PBMCs, B-cell-depleted T cells, or T cells provided the cDNA or gDNA that made up the material.

As to this clone: At one end, the junction sequence differs from germline, possibly due to a read error.

Here immunoSEQ multiplex PCR was the method, and the copy in TCRdb shows in-frame clones only, minus some. This sample has 250,000 to 300,000 clones, with 80% to 95% found just once. In terms of age and location, participants ranged from about 18 to 95 years and lived in about 25 US areas. The CDR3 is made up of 14 amino acids. Germline values: CDR1 MDHEN, CDR2 SYDVKM. The sequence derives from a young woman who had recovered from COVID-19. Sequencing input: PBMCs or T cells enriched from blood (not recorded which). The gene calls are TRBV28 and TRBJ2-2, with D tentatively TRBD2 (5 bases). The CDR3 here is CASRVRGNIGELFF. CDR3 coding DNA: TGTGCCAGCCGAGTCCGGGGAAACATCGGGGAGCTGTTTTTT.